Sequencing of this T cell receptor (beta chain) was carried out in a study of shared clonotypes between healthy human individuals. This CDR3 comprises 17 residues. V lost 4 bases, J lost 1 base, and 16 bases lay in between. CDR1 and CDR2 from the germline V gene are MNHEY and SMNVEV (reference sequence). Profiling relied on immunoSEQ multiplex PCR, and the TCRdb table lists in-frame clones only, not all of them. The sample includes approximately 1,000,000 clones, 75% to 85% of them seen just once. The sequence was obtained from a man younger than 35 in good health. Some clones in this sample may be carry-over from other donors' samples. The chain carries TRBV27 and TRBJ2-2; tentative D call: TRBD1 (6 bases). Source material: memory CD4+ T cells from PBMCs. The subset here: CD45RA-negative fraction. The CDR3 spells CASSSTSTGLNTGELFF. Written as DNA, the CDR3 is TGTGCCAGCAGTTCAACCTCGACAGGCTTGAACACCGGGGAGCTGTTTTTT.